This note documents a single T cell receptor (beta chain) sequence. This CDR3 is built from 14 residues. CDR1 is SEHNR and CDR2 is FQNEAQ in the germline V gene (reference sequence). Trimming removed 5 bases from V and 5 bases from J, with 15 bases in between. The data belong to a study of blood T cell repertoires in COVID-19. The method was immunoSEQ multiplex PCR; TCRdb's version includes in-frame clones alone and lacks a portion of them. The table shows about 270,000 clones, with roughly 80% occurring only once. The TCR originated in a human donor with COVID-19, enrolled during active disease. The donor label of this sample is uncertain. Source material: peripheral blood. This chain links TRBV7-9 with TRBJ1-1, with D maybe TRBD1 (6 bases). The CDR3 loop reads CASSPRGFRTEAFF. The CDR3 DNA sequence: TGTGCCAGCAGCCCGAGGGGGTTTAGAACTGAAGCTTTCTTT.